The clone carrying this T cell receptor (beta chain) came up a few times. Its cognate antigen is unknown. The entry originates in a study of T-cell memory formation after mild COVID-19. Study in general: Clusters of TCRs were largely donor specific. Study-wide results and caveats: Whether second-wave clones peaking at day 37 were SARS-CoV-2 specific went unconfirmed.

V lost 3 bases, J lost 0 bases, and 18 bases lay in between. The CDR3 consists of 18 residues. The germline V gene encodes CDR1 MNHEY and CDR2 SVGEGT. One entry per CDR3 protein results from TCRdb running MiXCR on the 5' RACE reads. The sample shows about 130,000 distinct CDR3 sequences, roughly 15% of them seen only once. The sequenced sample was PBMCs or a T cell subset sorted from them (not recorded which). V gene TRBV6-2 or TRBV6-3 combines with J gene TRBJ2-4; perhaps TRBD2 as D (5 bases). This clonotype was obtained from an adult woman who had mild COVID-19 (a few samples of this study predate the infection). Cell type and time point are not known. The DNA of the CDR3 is TGTGCCAGCAGTTATTGGGGAGACCAGGCTCTAGCCAAAAACATTCAGTACTTC. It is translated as CASSYWGDQALAKNIQYF.